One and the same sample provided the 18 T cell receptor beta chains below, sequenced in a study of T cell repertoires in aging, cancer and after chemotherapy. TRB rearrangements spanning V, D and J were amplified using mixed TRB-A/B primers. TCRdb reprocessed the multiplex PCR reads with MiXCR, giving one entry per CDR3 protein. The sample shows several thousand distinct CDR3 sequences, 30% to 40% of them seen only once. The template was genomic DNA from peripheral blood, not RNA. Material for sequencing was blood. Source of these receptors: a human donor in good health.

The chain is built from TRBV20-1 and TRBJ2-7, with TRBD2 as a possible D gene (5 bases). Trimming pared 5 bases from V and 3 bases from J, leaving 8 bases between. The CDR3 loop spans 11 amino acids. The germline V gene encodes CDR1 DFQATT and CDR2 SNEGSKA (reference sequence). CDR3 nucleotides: TGCAGTGCTCAGCGGATCTACGAGCAGTACTTC. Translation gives CSAQRIYEQYF.

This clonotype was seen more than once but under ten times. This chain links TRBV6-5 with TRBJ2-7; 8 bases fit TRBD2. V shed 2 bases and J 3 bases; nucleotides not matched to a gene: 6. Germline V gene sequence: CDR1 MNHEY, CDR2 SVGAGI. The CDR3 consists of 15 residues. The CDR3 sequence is CASSYGLALYYEQYF. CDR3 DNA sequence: TGTGCCAGCAGTTACGGACTAGCCTTATACTACGAGCAGTACTTC.

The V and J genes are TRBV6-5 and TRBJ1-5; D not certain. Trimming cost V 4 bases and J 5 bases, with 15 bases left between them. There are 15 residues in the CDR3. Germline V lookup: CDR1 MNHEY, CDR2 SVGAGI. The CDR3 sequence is CASSSVGGMDQPQHF. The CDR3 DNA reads TGTGCCAGCAGTTCGGTAGGAGGGATGGATCAGCCCCAGCATTTT.

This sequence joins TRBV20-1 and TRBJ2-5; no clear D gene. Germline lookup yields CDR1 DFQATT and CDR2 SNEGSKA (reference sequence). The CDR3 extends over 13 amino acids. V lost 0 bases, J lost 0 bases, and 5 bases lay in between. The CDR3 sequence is CSAREPNQETQYF. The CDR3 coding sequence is TGCAGTGCTAGAGAGCCCAACCAAGAGACCCAGTACTTC.

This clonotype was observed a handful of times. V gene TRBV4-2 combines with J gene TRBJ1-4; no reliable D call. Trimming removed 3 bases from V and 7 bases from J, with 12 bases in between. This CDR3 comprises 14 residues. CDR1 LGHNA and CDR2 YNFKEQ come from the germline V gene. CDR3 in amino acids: CASSQGTRGEKLFF. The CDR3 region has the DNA TGTGCCAGCAGCCAGGGAACTCGGGGTGAAAAACTGTTTTTT.

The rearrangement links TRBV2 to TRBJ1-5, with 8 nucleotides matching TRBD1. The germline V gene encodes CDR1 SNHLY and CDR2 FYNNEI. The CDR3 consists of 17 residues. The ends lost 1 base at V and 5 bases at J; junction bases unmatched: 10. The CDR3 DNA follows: TGTGCCAGCAGTGAAGGGTTGCCGACAGGGGAGGATCAGCCCCAGCATTTT. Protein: CASSEGLPTGEDQPQHF.

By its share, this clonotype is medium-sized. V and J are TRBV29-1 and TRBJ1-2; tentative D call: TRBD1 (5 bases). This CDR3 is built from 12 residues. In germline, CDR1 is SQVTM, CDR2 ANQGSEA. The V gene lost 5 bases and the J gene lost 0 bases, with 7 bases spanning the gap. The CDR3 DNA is TGCAGCGTTTCGGGACCTAACTATGGCTACACCTTC. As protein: CSVSGPNYGYTF. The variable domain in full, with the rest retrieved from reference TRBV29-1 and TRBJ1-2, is SAVISQKPSRDICQRGTSLTIQCQVDSQVTMMFWYRQQPGQSLTLIATANQGSEATYESGFVIDKFPISRPNLTFSTLTVSNMSPEDSSIYLCSVSGPNYGYTFGSGTRLTVV.

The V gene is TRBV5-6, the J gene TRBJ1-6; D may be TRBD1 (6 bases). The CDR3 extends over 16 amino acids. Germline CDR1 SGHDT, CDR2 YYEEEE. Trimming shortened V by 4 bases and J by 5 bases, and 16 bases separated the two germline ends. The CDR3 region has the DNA TGTGCCAGCAGCCGAATGGAACAGGGACATAATTCACCCCTCCACTTT. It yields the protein CASSRMEQGHNSPLHF.

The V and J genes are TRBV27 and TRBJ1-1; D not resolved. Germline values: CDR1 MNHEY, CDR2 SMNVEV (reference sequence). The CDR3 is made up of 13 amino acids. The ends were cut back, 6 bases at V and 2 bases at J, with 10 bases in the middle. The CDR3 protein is CASRETLNTEAFF. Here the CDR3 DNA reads TGTGCCAGCAGGGAGACACTAAACACTGAAGCTTTCTTT.

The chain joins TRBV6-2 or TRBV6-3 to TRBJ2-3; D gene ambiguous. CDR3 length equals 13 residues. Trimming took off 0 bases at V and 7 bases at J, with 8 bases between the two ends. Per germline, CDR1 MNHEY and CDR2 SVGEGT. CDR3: CASSYSETHTQYF. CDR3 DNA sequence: TGTGCCAGCAGTTACTCGGAGACACATACGCAGTATTTT.

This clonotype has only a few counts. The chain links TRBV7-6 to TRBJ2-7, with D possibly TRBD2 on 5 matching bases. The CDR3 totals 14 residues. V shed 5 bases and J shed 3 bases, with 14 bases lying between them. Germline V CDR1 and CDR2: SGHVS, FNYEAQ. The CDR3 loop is CASSEALTSYEQYF. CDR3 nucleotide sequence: TGTGCCAGCAGCGAGGCGCTAACTAGCTACGAGCAGTACTTC.

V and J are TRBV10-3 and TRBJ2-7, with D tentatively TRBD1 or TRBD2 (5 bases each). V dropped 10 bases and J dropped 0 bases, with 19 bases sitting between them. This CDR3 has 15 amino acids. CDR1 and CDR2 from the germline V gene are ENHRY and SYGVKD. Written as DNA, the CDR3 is TGTGCCACTTCCCCGGGACCGAGGAGCTCCTACGAGCAGTACTTC. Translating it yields CATSPGPRSSYEQYF.

Here the CDR3 reads CASSQDKVSGTEQFF. The CDR3 DNA reads TGTGCCAGCAGCCAAGATAAAGTAAGCGGGACGGAGCAGTTCTTC. This chain connects TRBV4-2 to TRBJ2-1; 7 nucleotides align to TRBD2. V trimming: 0 bases; J trimming: 10 bases; junction bases outside the gene matches: 9. The CDR3 spans 15 residues. The germline V gene encodes CDR1 LGHNA and CDR2 YNFKEQ.

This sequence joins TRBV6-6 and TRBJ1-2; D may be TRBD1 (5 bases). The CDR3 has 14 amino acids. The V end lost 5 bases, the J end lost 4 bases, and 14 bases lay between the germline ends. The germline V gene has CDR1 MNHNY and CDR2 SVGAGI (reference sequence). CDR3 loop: CASSSDSFSYGYTF. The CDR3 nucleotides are TGTGCCAGCAGTAGCGACAGCTTTAGCTATGGCTACACCTTC.

CDR3 sequence reads: CASSSPTSGRGEQFF. DNA of the CDR3: TGCGCCAGCAGCTCCCCGACTAGCGGGAGAGGGGAGCAGTTCTTC. The V gene is TRBV5-1, the J gene TRBJ2-1; 12 positions match TRBD2. This CDR3 region has 15 residues. Looked up from germline, CDR1 is SGHRS and CDR2 is YFSETQ. The V and J ends lost 3 bases and 10 bases, in that order; junction bases with no gene match: 8.

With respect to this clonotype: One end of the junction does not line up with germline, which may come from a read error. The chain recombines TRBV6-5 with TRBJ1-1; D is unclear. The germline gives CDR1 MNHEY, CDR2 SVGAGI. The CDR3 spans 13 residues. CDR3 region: CVSSYNREGVAFF. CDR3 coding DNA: TGTGTCAGCAGTTACAACCGGGAAGGAGTGGCTTTCTTT.

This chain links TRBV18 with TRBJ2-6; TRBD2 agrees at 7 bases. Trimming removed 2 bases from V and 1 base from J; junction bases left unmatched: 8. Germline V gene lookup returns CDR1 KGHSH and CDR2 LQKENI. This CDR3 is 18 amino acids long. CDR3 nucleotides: TGTGCCAGCTCACCAAACCAGCTGCGGGAGTCTGGGGCCAACGTCCTGACTTTC. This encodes CASSPNQLRESGANVLTF.

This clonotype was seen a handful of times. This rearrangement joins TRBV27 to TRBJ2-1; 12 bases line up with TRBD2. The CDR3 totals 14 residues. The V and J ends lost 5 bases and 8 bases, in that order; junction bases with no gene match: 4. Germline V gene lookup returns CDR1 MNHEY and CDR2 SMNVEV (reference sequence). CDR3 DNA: TGTGCCAGCAGTGCGGGACTAGCGGGCGATGAGCAGTTCTTC. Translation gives CASSAGLAGDEQFF.